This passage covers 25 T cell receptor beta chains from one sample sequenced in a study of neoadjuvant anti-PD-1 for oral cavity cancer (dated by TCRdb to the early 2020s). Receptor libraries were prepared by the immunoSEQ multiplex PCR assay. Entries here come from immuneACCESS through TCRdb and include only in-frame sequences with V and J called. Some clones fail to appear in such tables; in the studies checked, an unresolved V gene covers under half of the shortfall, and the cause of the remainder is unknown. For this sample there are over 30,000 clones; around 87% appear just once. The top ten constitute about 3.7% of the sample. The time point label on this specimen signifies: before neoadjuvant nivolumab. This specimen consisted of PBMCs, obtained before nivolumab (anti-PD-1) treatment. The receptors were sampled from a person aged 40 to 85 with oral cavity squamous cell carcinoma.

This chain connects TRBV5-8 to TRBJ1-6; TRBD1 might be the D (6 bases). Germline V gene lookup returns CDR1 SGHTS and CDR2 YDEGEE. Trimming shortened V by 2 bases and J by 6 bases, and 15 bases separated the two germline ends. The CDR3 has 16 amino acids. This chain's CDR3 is CASSFLTGQLNSPLHF. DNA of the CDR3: TGTGCCAGCAGCTTTTTAACGGGACAACTTAATTCACCCCTCCACTTT.

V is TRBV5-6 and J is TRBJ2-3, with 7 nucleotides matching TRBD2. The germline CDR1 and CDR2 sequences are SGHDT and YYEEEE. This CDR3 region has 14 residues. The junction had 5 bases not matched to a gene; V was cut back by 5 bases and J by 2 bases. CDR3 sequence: CASSSGLDTDTQYF. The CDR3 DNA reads TGTGCCAGCAGTTCCGGACTAGACACAGATACGCAGTATTTT.

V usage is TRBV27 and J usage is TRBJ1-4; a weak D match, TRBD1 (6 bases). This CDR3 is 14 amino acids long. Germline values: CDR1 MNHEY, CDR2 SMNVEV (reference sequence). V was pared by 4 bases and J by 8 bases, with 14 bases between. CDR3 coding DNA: TGTGCCAGCAGTTCGGGCAGGGGCCTAGAAAAACTGTTTTTT. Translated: CASSSGRGLEKLFF. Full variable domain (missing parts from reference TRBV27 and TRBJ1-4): EAQVTQNPRYLITVTGKKLTVTCSQNMNHEYMSWYRQDPGLGLRQIYYSMNVEVTDKGDVPEGYKVSRKEKRNFPLILESPSPNQTSLYFCASSSGRGLEKLFFGSGTQLSVL.

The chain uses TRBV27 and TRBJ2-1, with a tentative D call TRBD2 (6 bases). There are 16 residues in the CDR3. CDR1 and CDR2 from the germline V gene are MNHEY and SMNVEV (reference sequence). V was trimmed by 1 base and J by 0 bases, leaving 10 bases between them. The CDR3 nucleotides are TGTGCCAGCAGTTTATTTAGCGGAAACTCCTACAATGAGCAGTTCTTC. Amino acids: CASSLFSGNSYNEQFF.

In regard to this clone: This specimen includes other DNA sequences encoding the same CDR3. The CDR3 coding sequence is TGTGCCATCAGTGGGCAGTCCACAGATACGCAGTATTTT. It specifies CAISGQSTDTQYF. The chain combines TRBV10-3 with TRBJ2-3; no definite D call. The V gene lost 4 bases and the J gene lost 2 bases, with 7 bases spanning the gap. This CDR3 has 13 residues. The germline gives CDR1 ENHRY, CDR2 SYGVKD.

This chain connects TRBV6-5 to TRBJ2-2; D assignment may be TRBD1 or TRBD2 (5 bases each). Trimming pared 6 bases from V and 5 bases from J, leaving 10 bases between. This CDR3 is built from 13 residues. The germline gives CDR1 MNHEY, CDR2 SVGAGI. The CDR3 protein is CASRWGWTGELFF. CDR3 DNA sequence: TGTGCCAGCAGATGGGGGTGGACCGGGGAGCTGTTTTTT.

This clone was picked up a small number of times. CDR3 amino acids: CASSLWRVTALNQPQHF. CDR3 nucleotide sequence: TGTGCCAGCAGTTTATGGCGGGTGACAGCCCTAAATCAGCCCCAGCATTTT. The chain combines TRBV28 with TRBJ1-5, with D perhaps TRBD1 (5 bases). The CDR3 spans 17 residues. Germline V gene lookup returns CDR1 MDHEN and CDR2 SYDVKM. Trimming shortened V by 0 bases and J by 4 bases, and 16 bases separated the two germline ends.

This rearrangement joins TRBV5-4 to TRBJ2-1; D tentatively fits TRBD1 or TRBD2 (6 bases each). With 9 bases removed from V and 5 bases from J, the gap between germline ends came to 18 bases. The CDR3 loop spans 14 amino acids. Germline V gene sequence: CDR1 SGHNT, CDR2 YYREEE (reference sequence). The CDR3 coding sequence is TGTGCCACTTCCACAGGGAGGTTTGACAATGAGCAGTTCTTC. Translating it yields CATSTGRFDNEQFF.

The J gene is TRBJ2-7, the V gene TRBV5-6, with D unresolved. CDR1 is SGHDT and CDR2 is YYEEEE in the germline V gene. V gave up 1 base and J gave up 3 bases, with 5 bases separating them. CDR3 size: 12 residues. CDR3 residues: CASSLYSYEQYF. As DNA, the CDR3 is TGTGCCAGCAGCTTGTACAGCTACGAGCAGTACTTC.

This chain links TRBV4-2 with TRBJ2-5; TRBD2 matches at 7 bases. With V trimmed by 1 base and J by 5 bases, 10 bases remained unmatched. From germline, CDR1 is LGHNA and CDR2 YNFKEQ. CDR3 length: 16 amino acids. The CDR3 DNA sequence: TGTGCCAGCAGCCAAGGACTAGCCCGGGGAGGGGAGACCCAGTACTTC. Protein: CASSQGLARGGETQYF.

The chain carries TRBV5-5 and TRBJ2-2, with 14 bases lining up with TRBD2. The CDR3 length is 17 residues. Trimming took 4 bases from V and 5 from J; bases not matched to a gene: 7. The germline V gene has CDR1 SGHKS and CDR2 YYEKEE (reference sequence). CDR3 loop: CASSPGTSGGETGELFF. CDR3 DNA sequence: TGTGCCAGCAGCCCCGGGACTAGCGGGGGTGAAACCGGGGAGCTGTTTTTT.

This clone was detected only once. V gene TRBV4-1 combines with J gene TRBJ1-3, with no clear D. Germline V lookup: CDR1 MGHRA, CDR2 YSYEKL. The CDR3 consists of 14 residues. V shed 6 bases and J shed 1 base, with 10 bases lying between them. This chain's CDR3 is CASRSPGSGNTIYF. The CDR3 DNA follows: TGCGCCAGCAGGTCACCTGGATCTGGAAACACCATATATTTT.

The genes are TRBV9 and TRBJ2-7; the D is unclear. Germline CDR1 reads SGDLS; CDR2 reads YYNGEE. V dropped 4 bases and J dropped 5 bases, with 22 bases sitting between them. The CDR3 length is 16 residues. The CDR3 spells CASSPHPDPPPNEQYF. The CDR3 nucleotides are TGTGCCAGCAGCCCTCACCCTGATCCCCCTCCCAACGAGCAGTACTTC.

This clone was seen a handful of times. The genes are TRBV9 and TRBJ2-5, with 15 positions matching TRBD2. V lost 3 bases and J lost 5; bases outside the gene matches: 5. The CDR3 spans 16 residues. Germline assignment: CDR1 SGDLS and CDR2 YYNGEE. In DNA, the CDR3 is TGTGCCAGCAGCGCGGGACTAGCGGGGGGCTTGGAGACCCAGTACTTC. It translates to CASSAGLAGGLETQYF.

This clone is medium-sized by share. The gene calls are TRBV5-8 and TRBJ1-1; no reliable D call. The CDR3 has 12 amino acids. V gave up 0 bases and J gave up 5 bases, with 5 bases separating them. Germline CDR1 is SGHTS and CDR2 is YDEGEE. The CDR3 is CASSLVRTEAFF. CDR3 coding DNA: TGTGCCAGCAGCTTGGTGAGGACTGAAGCTTTCTTT.

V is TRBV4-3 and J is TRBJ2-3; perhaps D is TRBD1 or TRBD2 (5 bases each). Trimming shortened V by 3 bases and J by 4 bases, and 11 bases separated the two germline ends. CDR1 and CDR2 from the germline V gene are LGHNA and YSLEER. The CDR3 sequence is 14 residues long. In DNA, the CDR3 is TGCGCCAGCAGCCAGGGGGTATCGGCAGATACGCAGTATTTT. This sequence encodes CASSQGVSADTQYF.

CDR3 sequence reads: CASSSDWSSYNEQFF. The CDR3 DNA is TGTGCCAGCAGTTCGGACTGGAGCTCCTACAATGAGCAGTTCTTC. This chain connects TRBV27 to TRBJ2-1; possible D gene TRBD2, 5 bases. The V gene lost 4 bases and the J gene lost 0 bases, with 10 bases spanning the gap. The CDR3 contains 15 residues. In germline, CDR1 is MNHEY, CDR2 SMNVEV (reference sequence).

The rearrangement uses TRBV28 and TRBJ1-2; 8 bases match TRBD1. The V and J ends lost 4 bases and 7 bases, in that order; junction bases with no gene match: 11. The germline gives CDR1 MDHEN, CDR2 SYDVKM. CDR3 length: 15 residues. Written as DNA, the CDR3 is TGTGCCAGCAGTTATGGGGGCAGGGGGCGAGGTGGCTACACCTTC. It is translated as CASSYGGRGRGGYTF.

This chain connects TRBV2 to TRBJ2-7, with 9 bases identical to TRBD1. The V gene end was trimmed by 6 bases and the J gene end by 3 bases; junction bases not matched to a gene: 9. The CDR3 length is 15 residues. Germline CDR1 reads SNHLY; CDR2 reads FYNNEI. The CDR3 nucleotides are TGTGCCAGCAGGAGGGGACAGGGAGGGATCTACGAGCAGTACTTC. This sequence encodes CASRRGQGGIYEQYF.

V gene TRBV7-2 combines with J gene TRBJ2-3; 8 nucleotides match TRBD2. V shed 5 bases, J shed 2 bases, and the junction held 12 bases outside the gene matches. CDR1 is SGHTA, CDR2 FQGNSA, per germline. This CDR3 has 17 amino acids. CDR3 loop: CASSRNRPGLATDTQYF. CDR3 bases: TGTGCCAGCAGCCGCAACCGCCCCGGACTAGCCACAGATACGCAGTATTTT.

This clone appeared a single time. CDR3 nucleotides: TGTGCCAGTAGTGCCCCAGGGTCGGAGACCCAGTACTTC. It translates to CASSAPGSETQYF. V and J are TRBV19 and TRBJ2-5; a weak D match, TRBD1 (5 bases). The CDR3 loop spans 13 amino acids. Germline CDR1 and CDR2: LNHDA and SQIVND (reference sequence). With 5 bases removed from V and 5 bases from J, the gap between germline ends came to 12 bases.

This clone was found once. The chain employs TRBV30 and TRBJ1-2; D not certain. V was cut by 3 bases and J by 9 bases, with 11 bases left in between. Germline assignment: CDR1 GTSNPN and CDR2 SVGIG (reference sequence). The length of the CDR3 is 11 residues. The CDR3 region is CAWRGEGSYTF. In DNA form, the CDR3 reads TGTGCCTGGAGAGGCGAAGGCAGCTACACCTTC.

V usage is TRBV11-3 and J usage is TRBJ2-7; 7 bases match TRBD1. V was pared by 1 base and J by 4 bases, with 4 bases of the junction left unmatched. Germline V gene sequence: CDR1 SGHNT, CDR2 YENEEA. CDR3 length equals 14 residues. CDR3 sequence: CASSLALQGYEQYF. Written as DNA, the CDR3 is TGTGCCAGCAGCTTAGCGTTACAGGGGTACGAGCAGTACTTC.

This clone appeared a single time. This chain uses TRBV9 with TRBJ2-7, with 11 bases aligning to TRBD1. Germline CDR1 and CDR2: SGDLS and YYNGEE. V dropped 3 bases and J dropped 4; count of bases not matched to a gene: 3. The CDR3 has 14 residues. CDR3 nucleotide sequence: TGTGCCAGCAGCGCGGGACAGGGGGTTTACGAGCAGTACTTC. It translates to CASSAGQGVYEQYF.

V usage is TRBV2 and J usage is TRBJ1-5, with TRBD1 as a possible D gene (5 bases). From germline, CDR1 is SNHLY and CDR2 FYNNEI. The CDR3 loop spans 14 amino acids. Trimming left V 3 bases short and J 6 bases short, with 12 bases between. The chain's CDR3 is CASSDLRGGQPQHF. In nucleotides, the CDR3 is TGTGCCAGCAGTGATCTAAGGGGCGGTCAGCCCCAGCATTTT.